Each of the 21 T cell receptor beta chains below was sequenced from the same sample in a study of cytomegalovirus exposure and HLA in healthy donors. Both 60 Vbeta primers and 13 Jbeta primers went into the PCR. The table came from immunoSEQ multiplex PCR; TCRdb's copy has only in-frame clones and leaves some out. The table has 130,000 or so clones, roughly three fifths seen once. Sequencing used PBMCs. The origin of the receptors is a man younger than 35 in good health and CMV-seronegative.

This clone was counted only a few times. J is TRBJ2-7 and V is TRBV9; a possible D gene is TRBD2 (5 bases). The germline V and J ends were trimmed by 2 bases and 2 bases, with 11 bases remaining between them. The CDR3 totals 14 residues. Germline V gives CDR1 SGDLS, CDR2 YYNGEE. CDR3 sequence: CASSVGGLAYEQYF. As DNA, the CDR3 is TGTGCCAGCAGCGTGGGCGGACTCGCCTACGAGCAGTACTTC.

The J gene is TRBJ2-2, the V gene TRBV30; 7 nucleotides align to TRBD1. The V gene end was trimmed by 5 bases and the J gene end by 0 bases; junction bases not matched to a gene: 6. There are 15 residues in the CDR3. CDR1 and CDR2 (germline): GTSNPN, SVGIG (reference sequence). CDR3 sequence reads: CAWQGDITNTGELFF. CDR3 nucleotides: TGTGCCTGGCAGGGGGACATTACGAACACCGGGGAGCTGTTTTTT.

The table lists this clone with a count of one. J is TRBJ1-5 and V is TRBV19; D perhaps matches TRBD1 (5 bases). The CDR3 has 16 amino acids. Germline-derived CDR1 and CDR2 are LNHDA and SQIVND (reference sequence). The V and J ends lost 5 bases and 2 bases respectively, with 16 bases between them. The CDR3 DNA sequence: TGTGCCAGTAGTCACCCGTCCGGCAGGGGCAATCAGCCCCAGCATTTT. It translates to CASSHPSGRGNQPQHF.

The chain carries TRBV7-9 and TRBJ1-1, with D perhaps matching TRBD1 (6 bases). Per the germline V gene, CDR1 is SEHNR and CDR2 is FQNEAQ (reference sequence). V was shortened by 3 bases and J by 5 bases, with 10 bases between the two germline ends. The CDR3 has 13 residues. CDR3 sequence: CASSFPGETEAFF. In DNA form, the CDR3 reads TGTGCCAGCAGCTTTCCAGGGGAGACTGAAGCTTTCTTT.

This clone was picked up a small number of times. This chain links TRBV28 with TRBJ1-6; D perhaps matches TRBD1 (5 bases). The germline gives CDR1 MDHEN, CDR2 SYDVKM. The CDR3 length is 16 residues. Between the trimmed V and J ends, which lost 6 bases and 10 bases, there was a span of 22 bases. CDR3 amino acids: CASSYRPGGGESPLHF. CDR3 coding DNA: TGTGCCAGCAGCTACCGCCCGGGGGGAGGAGAATCACCCCTCCACTTT.

This CDR3 reads CATSRDLTSGGFTGELFF. In DNA form, the CDR3 reads TGTGCCACCAGCAGAGATCTCACTAGCGGGGGTTTCACCGGGGAGCTGTTTTTT. V and J are TRBV15 and TRBJ2-2; 11 nucleotides match TRBD2. V lost 0 bases, J lost 4 bases, and 7 bases stayed unmatched. CDR1 LNHNV and CDR2 YYDKDF come from the germline V gene (reference sequence). CDR3 length: 18 amino acids.

The J gene is TRBJ2-7, the V gene TRBV5-8; tentative D call: TRBD1 (5 bases). V lost 1 base to trimming and J lost 3 bases, with 11 bases between them. CDR3 length equals 14 residues. The germline V gene encodes CDR1 SGHTS and CDR2 YDEGEE. The CDR3 region is CASSLSRTYYEQYF. The CDR3 DNA reads TGTGCCAGCAGCTTGTCCCGGACATACTACGAGCAGTACTTC. The full variable domain, rest sourced from reference TRBV5-8 and TRBJ2-7, is EAGVTQSPTHLIKTRGQQATLRCSPISGHTSVYWYQQALGLGLQFLLWYDEGEERNRGNFPPRFSGRQFPNYSSELNVNALELEDSALYLCASSLSRTYYEQYFGPGTRLTVT.

The rearrangement joins TRBV27 to TRBJ2-2; 8 nucleotides line up with TRBD2. V lost 3 bases and J lost 0; bases outside the gene matches: 15. This CDR3 has 20 residues. Germline V gene data show CDR1 as MNHEY and CDR2 as SMNVEV (reference sequence). The CDR3 sequence: CASSFGIAGLGGSNTGELFF. CDR3 in DNA: TGTGCCAGCAGTTTTGGCATAGCGGGACTAGGAGGGTCGAACACCGGGGAGCTGTTTTTT.

V usage is TRBV4-2 and J usage is TRBJ1-5; no reliable D call. This CDR3 contains 13 residues. The V end lost 1 base, the J end lost 7 bases, and 8 bases lay between the germline ends. Germline V gene data show CDR1 as LGHNA and CDR2 as YNFKEQ. The CDR3 is CASSQGVEQPQHF. CDR3 in DNA: TGTGCCAGCAGCCAAGGAGTAGAACAGCCCCAGCATTTT.

The chain recombines TRBV18 with TRBJ2-1; D is perhaps TRBD2 (6 bases). The V gene's germline CDR1 is KGHSH and CDR2 LQKENI. The CDR3 contains 17 residues. With 3 bases removed from V and 10 bases from J, the gap between germline ends came to 25 bases. This CDR3 is CASSPRGGGGVIGEQFF. The CDR3 bases are TGTGCCAGCTCACCCCGGGGCGGTGGCGGGGTCATCGGCGAGCAGTTCTTC.

This clone turned up a few times. V usage is TRBV29-1 and J usage is TRBJ2-3; 8 bases are a match to TRBD2. Germline V gene data show CDR1 as SQVTM and CDR2 as ANQGSEA. Germline trimming cut 7 bases from V and 1 base from J; bases unmatched to any gene: 10. The CDR3 contains 15 residues. The chain's CDR3 is CSATRWRGGTDTQYF. The DNA of the CDR3 is TGCAGCGCAACCCGGTGGCGGGGGGGCACAGATACGCAGTATTTT.

This clone was counted only a few times. The gene calls are TRBV28 and TRBJ1-3; 8 bases agree with TRBD1. The CDR3 extends over 14 amino acids. Germline V lookup: CDR1 MDHEN, CDR2 SYDVKM. The junction had 5 bases not matched to a gene; V was cut back by 8 bases and J by 2 bases. CDR3 nucleotide sequence: TGTGCCAGCCTACAGGGGGGGCCTGGAAACACCATATATTTT. Translating it yields CASLQGGPGNTIYF.

This clone was counted once. The chain is built from TRBV27 and TRBJ2-7; 7 positions match TRBD2. The CDR3 extends over 14 amino acids. V lost 6 bases and J lost 7; bases outside the gene matches: 12. CDR1 and CDR2 from the germline V gene are MNHEY and SMNVEV (reference sequence). CDR3 in DNA: TGTGCCAGCAGCCAGACGGGGAGGGGTATTGAGCAGTACTTC. Translation: CASSQTGRGIEQYF.

This clone was observed a few times. This rearrangement joins TRBV7-6 to TRBJ2-1; 7 bases line up with TRBD2. The CDR3 is 14 amino acids. V was pared by 1 base and J by 10 bases, with 7 bases of the junction left unmatched. Germline V lookup: CDR1 SGHVS, CDR2 FNYEAQ. The CDR3 loop reads CASSLGGSVREQFF. The CDR3 DNA reads TGTGCCAGCAGCTTAGGCGGGAGTGTCAGGGAGCAGTTCTTC.

The rearrangement joins TRBV27 to TRBJ2-1, with 7 bases identical to TRBD1. Germline values: CDR1 MNHEY, CDR2 SMNVEV (reference sequence). The length of the CDR3 is 14 residues. Germline trimming cut 3 bases from V and 6 bases from J; bases unmatched to any gene: 5. The CDR3 coding sequence is TGTGCCAGCAGTTTCGGAAGGGGGCGCAATGAGCAGTTCTTC. This sequence encodes CASSFGRGRNEQFF.

The chain uses TRBV28 and TRBJ2-3; 7 positions match TRBD1. V lost 9 bases and J lost 0; bases outside the gene matches: 3. The CDR3 totals 13 residues. The germline V gene encodes CDR1 MDHEN and CDR2 SYDVKM. The CDR3 DNA follows: TGTGCCAGTGACAGGGCCAGCACAGATACGCAGTATTTT. This translates into CASDRASTDTQYF.

This clone came up once. This rearrangement joins TRBV6-6 to TRBJ2-7; D may be TRBD2 (6 bases). The CDR3 has 14 amino acids. Trimming cost V 4 bases and J 0 bases, with 10 bases left between them. The germline CDR1 and CDR2 sequences are MNHNY and SVGAGI (reference sequence). The CDR3 sequence is CASSWRDSSYEQYF. The CDR3 coding sequence is TGTGCCAGCAGTTGGCGGGATTCCTCCTACGAGCAGTACTTC.

This chain joins TRBV4-2 and TRBJ2-1, with 7 bases lining up with TRBD1. Trimming removed 4 bases from V and 3 bases from J; junction bases left unmatched: 3. Per the germline V gene, CDR1 is LGHNA and CDR2 is YNFKEQ. The CDR3 sequence is 14 residues long. The CDR3 spells CASSLTGIYNEQFF. In nucleotides, the CDR3 is TGTGCCAGCAGCCTGACAGGGATCTACAATGAGCAGTTCTTC.

The rearrangement joins TRBV7-2 to TRBJ1-1, with D maybe TRBD1 (5 bases). The V end lost 5 bases, the J end lost 1 base, and 11 bases lay between the germline ends. CDR1 is SGHTA, CDR2 FQGNSA, per germline. The CDR3 spans 14 residues. DNA for the CDR3: TGTGCCAGCAGCCTAGGCAGGGCGAACACTGAAGCTTTCTTT. Translation gives CASSLGRANTEAFF.

V is TRBV6-5 and J is TRBJ2-1; 7 bases are shared with TRBD2. The V gene end was trimmed by 10 bases and the J gene end by 4 bases; junction bases not matched to a gene: 10. Germline lookup yields CDR1 MNHEY and CDR2 SVGAGI. CDR3 length equals 14 residues. CDR3: CANGPRLAYNEQFF. Here the CDR3 DNA reads TGTGCCAACGGGCCGAGACTAGCTTACAATGAGCAGTTCTTC.

This clone has a handful of counts. The V and J genes are TRBV6-5 and TRBJ1-5, with 7 bases that match TRBD1. Trimming at V came to 5 bases and at J to 2 bases, leaving 6 bases not matched to a gene. The CDR3 runs 15 residues. Germline values: CDR1 MNHEY, CDR2 SVGAGI. The CDR3 here is CASSLTGVGNQPQHF. DNA of the CDR3: TGTGCCAGCAGTCTAACAGGGGTTGGCAATCAGCCCCAGCATTTT.